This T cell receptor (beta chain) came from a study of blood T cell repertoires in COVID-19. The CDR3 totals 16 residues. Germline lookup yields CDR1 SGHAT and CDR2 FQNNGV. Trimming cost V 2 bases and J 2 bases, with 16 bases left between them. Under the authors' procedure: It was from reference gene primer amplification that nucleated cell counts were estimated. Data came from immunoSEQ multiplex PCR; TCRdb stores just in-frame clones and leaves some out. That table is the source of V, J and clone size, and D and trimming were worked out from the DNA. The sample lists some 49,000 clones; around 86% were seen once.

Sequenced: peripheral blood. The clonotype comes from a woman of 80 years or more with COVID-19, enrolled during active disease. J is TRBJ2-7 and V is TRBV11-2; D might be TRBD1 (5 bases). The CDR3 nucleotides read TGTGCCAGCAGCTTAACGCCCGCAGGGTTTACCTACGAGCAGTACTTC. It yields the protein CASSLTPAGFTYEQYF.